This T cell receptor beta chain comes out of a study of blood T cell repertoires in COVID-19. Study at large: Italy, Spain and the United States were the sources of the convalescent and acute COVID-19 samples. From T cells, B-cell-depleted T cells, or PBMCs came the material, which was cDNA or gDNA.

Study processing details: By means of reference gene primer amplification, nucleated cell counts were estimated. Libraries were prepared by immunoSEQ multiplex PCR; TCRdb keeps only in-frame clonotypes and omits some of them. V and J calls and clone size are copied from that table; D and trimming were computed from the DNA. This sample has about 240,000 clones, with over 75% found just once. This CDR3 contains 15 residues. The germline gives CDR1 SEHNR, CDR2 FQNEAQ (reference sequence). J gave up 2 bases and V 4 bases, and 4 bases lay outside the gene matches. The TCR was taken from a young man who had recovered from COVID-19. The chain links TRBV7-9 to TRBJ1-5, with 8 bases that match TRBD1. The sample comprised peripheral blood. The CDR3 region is CASSWGTGGNQPQHF. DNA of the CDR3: TGTGCCAGCAGCTGGGGGACAGGAGGCAATCAGCCCCAGCATTTT.